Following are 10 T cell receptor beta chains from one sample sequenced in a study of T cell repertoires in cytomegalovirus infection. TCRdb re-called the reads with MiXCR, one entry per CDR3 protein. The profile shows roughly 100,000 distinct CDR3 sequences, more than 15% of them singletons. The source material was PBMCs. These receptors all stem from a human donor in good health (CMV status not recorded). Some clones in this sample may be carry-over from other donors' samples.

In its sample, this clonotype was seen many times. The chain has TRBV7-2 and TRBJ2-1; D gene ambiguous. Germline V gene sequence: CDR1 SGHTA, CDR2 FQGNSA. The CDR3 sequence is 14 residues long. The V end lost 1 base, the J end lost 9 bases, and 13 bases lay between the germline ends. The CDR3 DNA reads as TGTGCCAGCAGCTTAGAATTAGGGTACGCTGAGCAGTTCTTC. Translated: CASSLELGYAEQFF.

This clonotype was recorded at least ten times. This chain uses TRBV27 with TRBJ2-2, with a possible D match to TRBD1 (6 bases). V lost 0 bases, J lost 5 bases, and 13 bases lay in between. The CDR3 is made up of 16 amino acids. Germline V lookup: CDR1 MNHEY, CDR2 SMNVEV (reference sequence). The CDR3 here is CASSLSSTGWTGELFF. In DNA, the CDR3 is TGTGCCAGCAGTTTATCGAGTACAGGGTGGACCGGGGAGCTGTTTTTT.

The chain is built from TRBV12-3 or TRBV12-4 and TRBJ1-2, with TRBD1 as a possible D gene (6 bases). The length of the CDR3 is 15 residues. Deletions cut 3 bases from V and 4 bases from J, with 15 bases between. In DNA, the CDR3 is TGTGCCAGCAGTTTCGGCAGGAGGGGGATCTATGGCTACACCTTC. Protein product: CASSFGRRGIYGYTF.

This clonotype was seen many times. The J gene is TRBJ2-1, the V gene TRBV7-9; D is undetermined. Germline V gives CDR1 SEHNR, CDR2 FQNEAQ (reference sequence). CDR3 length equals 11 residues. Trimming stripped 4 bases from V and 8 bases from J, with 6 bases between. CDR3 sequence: CASSSPDEQFF. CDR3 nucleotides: TGTGCCAGCAGCTCCCCCGATGAGCAGTTCTTC.

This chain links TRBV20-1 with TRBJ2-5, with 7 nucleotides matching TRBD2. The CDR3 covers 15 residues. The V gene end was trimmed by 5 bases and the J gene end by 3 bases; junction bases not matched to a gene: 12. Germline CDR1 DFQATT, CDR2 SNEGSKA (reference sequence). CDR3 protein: CSAGSSGDHEETQYF. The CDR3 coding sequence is TGCAGTGCTGGATCGAGCGGGGATCACGAAGAGACCCAGTACTTC.

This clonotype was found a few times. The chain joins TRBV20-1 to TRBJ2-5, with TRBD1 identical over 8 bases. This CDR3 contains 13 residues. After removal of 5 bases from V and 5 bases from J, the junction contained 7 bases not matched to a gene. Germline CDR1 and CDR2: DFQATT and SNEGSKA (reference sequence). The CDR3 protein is CSASQGAGETQYF. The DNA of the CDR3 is TGCAGTGCTTCTCAGGGGGCTGGGGAGACCCAGTACTTC.

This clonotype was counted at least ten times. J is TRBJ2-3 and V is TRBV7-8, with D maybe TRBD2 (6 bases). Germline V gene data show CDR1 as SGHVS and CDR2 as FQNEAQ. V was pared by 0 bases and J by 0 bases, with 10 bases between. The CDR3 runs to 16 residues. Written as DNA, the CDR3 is TGTGCCAGCAGCTTAGCTAGCGGATTTAGCACAGATACGCAGTATTTT. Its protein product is CASSLASGFSTDTQYF.

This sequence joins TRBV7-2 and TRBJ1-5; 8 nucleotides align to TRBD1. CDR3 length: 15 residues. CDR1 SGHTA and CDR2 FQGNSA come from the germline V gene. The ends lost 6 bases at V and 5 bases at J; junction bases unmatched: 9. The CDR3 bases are TGTGCCAGCAGGGTCCAGGGGGCGCGGGATCAGCCCCAGCATTTT. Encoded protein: CASRVQGARDQPQHF.

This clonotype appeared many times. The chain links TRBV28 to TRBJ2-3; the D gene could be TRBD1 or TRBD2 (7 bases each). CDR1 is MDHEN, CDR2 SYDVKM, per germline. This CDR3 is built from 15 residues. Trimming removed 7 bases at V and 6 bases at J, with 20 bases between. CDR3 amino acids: CASTSQGGFLDTQYF. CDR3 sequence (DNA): TGTGCCAGCACCTCCCAGGGGGGGTTTTTGGATACGCAGTATTTT.

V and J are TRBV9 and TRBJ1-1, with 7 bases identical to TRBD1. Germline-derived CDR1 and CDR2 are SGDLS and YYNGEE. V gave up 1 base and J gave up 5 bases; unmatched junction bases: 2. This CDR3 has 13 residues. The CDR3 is CASSVTTGTEAFF. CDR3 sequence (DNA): TGTGCCAGCAGCGTAACGACAGGGACTGAAGCTTTCTTT.